This T cell receptor beta chain was sequenced during a study of vaccination and CD4 T cells after COVID-19. As for the study in general: Two doses of either BNT162b2 or mRNA-1273 vaccine went to participants. Samples taken post-COVID came a median around 100 days after diagnosis, ranging from 35 to 161. Findings of the study overall: The authors identified 304 of 307 vaccine-specific clones in convalescent patients as spike mono-reactive. A median of around 90% of reactive clones, in convalescent patients, became evident only post-vaccination.

The CDR3 sequence is 13 residues long. Germline V gene sequence: CDR1 KGHDR, CDR2 SFDVKD. The germline V and J ends were trimmed by 0 bases and 7 bases, with 8 bases remaining between them. Remarks on this clonotype: Its antigen is as yet unknown.

Cultured CD4+ T cell DNA was sequenced using the Oncomine TCR Beta short-read assay. Using its own MiXCR run on the PCR reads, TCRdb lists one record per CDR3 protein. Here the sample spans around 15,000 distinct CDR3 sequences, 40% to 60% being singletons. Treatment given: roughly nine-day PBMC culture with coronavirus spike peptide pools or control peptides (ViraFEST assay). Sequenced here: CD4+ T cells from blood, cultured in vitro, sampled before SARS-CoV-2 vaccination. The receptor comes from a human donor who had recovered from COVID-19. This chain joins TRBV24-1 and TRBJ1-1, with a tentative D call TRBD1 (5 bases). CDR3 residues: CATSDLYRNEAFF. CDR3 nucleotide sequence: TGTGCCACCAGTGATTTGTACAGGAATGAAGCTTTCTTT.